A single T cell receptor (beta chain) is shown here with its context. Being one base from a much bigger clone, this may be a read error. This record comes from a study of tumor-infiltrating lymphocytes in oesophageal squamous cell carcinoma. CDR1 SGHTA and CDR2 FQGTGA come from the germline V gene. The CDR3 length is 14 residues. One entry per CDR3 protein results from TCRdb running MiXCR on the PCR reads. The sample comprises about 6,700 distinct CDR3 sequences, approximately 14% of which are singletons, and approximately 23% rests with the top ten. The specimen was normal esophageal tissue next to the tumor. This clonotype was sampled from a male donor with esophageal squamous cell carcinoma. The chain is built from TRBV7-3 and TRBJ2-4, with D uncertain. In DNA form, the CDR3 reads TGTGCCAACAGCTCCCTCCATACCTACAATGAGCAGTACTTC. The encoded protein is CANSSLHTYNEQYF.